The clone carrying this TCR beta chain was detected many times. As yet, its antigen is unknown. Unique molecular identifier tags were affixed to discrete cDNA molecules. TCRdb re-called the 5' RACE reads through MiXCR, storing one row per CDR3 protein. The sample has approximately 37,000 distinct CDR3 sequences; roughly 8% are singletons. These data are taken from a study of early T cells in non-severe SARS-CoV-2 infection. Study as a whole: The authors sequenced bulk RNA from unsorted whole blood, leaving chains unpaired. Findings and caveats of the study: VDJdb matching, biased toward anti-spike CD8 responses, missed private and CD4 specificities.

There are 13 residues in the CDR3. V lost 0 bases, J lost 3 bases, and 7 bases lay in between. CDR1 and CDR2 from the germline V gene are SGHRS and YFSETQ. The source is an adult who was a healthcare worker with PCR-confirmed SARS-CoV-2 infection or an uninfected control (not recorded which). The chain combines TRBV5-1 with TRBJ2-7; D is unresolved. The sample was whole blood, taken at baseline. Written as DNA, the CDR3 is TGCGCCAGCAGCTTGGAATCAGGCTACGAGCAGTACTTC. It codes for CASSLESGYEQYF. Combining the CDR3 with reference TRBV5-1 and TRBJ2-7 gives the whole variable domain KAGVTQTPRYLIKTRGQQVTLSCSPISGHRSVSWYQQTPGQGLQFLFEYFSETQRNKGNFPGRFSGRQFSNSRSEMNVSTLELGDSALYLCASSLESGYEQYFGPGTRLTVT.